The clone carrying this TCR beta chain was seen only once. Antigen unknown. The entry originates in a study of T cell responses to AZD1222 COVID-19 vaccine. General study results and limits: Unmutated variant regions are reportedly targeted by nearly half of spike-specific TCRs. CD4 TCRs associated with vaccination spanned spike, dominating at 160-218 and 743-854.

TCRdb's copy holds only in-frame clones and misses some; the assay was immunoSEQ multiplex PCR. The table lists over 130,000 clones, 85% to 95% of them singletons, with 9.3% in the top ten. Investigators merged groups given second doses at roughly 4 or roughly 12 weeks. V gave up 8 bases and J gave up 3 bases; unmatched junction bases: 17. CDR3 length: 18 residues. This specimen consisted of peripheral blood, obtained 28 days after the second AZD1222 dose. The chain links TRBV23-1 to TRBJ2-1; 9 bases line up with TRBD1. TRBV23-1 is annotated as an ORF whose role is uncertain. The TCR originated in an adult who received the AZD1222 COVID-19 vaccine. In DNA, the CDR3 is TGCGCCAGCCTACCCTCCACAGCCCGGGACAGGGACTACAATGAGCAGTTCTTC. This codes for CASLPSTARDRDYNEQFF.